This T cell receptor (beta chain) derives from a study of tumor-infiltrating lymphocytes in localized non-small cell lung cancer. Overall study: Several tumor histologies, both smoking statuses, and some post-neoadjuvant chemotherapy samples were included. General study results and limits: Compared with uninvolved lung, tumors showed higher T cell infiltration by TCRbeta sequencing. Different pieces of the same tissue went to different assays, confounding technical variation with intratumor heterogeneity. Immunotypes IM1 and IM2 had similar TCR-derived T-cell fractions.

The table came from immunoSEQ multiplex PCR; TCRdb's copy has only in-frame clones and leaves some out. This repertoire shows about 16,000 clones, 65% to 80% found once; its top ten account for roughly 6.7%. The CDR3 is made up of 16 amino acids. V lost 3 bases to trimming and J lost 7 bases, with 19 bases between them. Germline V gene data show CDR1 as LNHDA and CDR2 as SQIVND (reference sequence). Note on this clone: The target antigen is unknown.

This receptor was obtained from a human donor with non-small cell lung cancer. The sequenced sample consisted of lung tumor tissue. V and J are TRBV19 and TRBJ2-4; TRBD2 might be the D (6 bases). The CDR3 DNA reads as TGTGCCAGTAGTATGATTTCGCGGGGTTTGGGGAACATTCAGTACTTC. Residues: CASSMISRGLGNIQYF.